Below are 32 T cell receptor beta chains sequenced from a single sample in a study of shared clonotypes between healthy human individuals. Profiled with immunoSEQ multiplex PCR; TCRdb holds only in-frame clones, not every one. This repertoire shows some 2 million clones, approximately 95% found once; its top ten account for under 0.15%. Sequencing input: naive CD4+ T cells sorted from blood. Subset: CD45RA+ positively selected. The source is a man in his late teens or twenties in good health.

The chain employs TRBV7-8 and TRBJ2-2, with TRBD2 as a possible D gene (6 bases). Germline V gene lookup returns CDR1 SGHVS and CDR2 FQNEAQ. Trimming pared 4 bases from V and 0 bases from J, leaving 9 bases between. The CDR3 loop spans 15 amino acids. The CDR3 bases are TGTGCCAGCAGCTCTCGGGAGACGAACACCGGGGAGCTGTTTTTT. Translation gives CASSSRETNTGELFF.

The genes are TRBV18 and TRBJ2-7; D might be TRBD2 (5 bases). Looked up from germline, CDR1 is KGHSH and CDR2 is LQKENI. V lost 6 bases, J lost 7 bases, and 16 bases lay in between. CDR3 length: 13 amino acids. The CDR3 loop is CASSWGEGREQYF. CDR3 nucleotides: TGTGCCAGCTCCTGGGGAGAAGGGCGGGAGCAGTACTTC.

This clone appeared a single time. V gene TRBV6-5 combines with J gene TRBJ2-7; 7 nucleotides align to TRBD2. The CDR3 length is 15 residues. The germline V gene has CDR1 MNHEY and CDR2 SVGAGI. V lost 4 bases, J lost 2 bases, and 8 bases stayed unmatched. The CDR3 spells CASSSPPSGAYEQYF. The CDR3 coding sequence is TGTGCCAGCAGTTCCCCACCTAGCGGAGCCTACGAGCAGTACTTC.

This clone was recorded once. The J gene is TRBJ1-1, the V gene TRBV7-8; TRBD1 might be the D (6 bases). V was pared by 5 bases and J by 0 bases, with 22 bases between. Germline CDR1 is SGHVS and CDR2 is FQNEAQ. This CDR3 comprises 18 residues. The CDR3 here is CASSRGGQPPLMNTEAFF. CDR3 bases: TGTGCCAGCAGCCGAGGTGGACAGCCACCTCTCATGAACACTGAAGCTTTCTTT.

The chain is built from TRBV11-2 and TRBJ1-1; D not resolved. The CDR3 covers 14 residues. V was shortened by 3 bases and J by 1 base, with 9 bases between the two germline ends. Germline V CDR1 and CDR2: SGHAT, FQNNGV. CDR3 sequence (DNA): TGTGCCAGCAGCTTTGTGCGGAGGAACACTGAAGCTTTCTTT. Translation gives CASSFVRRNTEAFF.

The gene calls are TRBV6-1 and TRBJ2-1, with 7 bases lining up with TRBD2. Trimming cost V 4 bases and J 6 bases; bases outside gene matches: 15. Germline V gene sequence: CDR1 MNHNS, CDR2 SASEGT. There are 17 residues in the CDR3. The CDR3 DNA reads TGTGCCAGCAGTGTTCACAGGTCCGTGTCGGGGGGCAATGAGCAGTTCTTC. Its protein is CASSVHRSVSGGNEQFF.

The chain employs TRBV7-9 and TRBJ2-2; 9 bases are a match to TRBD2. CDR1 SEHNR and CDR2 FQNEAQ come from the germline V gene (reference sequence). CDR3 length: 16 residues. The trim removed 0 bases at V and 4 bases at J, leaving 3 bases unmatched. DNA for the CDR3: TGTGCCAGCAGCTTAGCCGGCGGGAGGGCCACCGGGGAGCTGTTTTTT. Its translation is CASSLAGGRATGELFF. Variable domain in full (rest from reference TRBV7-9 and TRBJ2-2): DTGVSQNPRHKITKRGQNVTFRCDPISEHNRLYWYRQTLGQGPEFLTYFQNEAQLEKSRLLSDRFSAERPKGSFSTLEIQRTEQGDSAMYLCASSLAGGRATGELFFGEGSRLTVL.

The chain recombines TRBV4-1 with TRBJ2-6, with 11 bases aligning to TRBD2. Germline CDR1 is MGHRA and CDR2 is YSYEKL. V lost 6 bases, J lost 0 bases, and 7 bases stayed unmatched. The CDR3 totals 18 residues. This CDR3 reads CASSRTSGPPSGANVLTF. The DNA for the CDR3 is TGCGCCAGCAGTCGGACTAGCGGGCCTCCCTCTGGGGCCAACGTCCTGACTTTC.

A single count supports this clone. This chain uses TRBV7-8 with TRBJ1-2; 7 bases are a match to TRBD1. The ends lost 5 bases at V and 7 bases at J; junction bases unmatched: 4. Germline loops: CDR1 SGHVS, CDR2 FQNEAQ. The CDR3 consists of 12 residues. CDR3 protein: CASSQGVGGYTF. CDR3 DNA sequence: TGTGCCAGCAGCCAGGGGGTTGGTGGCTACACCTTC.

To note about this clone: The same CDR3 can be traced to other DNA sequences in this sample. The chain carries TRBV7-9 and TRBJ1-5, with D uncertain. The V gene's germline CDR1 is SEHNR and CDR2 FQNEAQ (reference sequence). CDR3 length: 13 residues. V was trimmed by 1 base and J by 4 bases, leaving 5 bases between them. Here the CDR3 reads CASSLVGNQPQHF. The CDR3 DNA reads TGTGCCAGCAGCTTAGTGGGAAATCAGCCCCAGCATTTT.

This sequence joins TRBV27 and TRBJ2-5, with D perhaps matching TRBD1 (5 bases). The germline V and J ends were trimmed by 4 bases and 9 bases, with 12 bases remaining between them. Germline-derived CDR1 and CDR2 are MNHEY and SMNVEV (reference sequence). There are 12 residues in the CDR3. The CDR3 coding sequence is TGTGCCAGCAGTTACCCCCAGGGCGCCCAGTACTTC. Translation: CASSYPQGAQYF.

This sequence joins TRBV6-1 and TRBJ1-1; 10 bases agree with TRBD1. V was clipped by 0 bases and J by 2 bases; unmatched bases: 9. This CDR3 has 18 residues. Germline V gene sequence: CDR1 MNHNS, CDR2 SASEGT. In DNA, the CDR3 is TGTGCCAGCAGTGAAGCCGAGGGGACAGGGGCCCTTAACACTGAAGCTTTCTTT. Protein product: CASSEAEGTGALNTEAFF.

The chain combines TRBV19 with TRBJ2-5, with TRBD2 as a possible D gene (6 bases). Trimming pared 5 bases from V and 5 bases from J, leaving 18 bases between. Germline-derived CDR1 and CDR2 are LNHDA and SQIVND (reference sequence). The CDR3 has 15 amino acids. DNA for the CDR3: TGTGCCAGTAGTTCCGGCATGGGAGGAGGGGAGACCCAGTACTTC. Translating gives CASSSGMGGGETQYF.

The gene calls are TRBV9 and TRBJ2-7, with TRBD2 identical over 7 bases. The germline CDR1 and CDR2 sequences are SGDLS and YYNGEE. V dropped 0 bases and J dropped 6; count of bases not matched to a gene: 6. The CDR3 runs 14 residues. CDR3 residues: CASSVGGRGFEQYF. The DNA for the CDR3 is TGTGCCAGCAGCGTAGGTGGGAGGGGCTTCGAGCAGTACTTC.

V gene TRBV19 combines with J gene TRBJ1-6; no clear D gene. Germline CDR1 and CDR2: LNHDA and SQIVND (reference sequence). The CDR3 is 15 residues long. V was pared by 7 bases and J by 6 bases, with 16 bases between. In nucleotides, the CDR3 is TGTGCCAGTACCGACGGAGCGGAAACTAATTCACCCCTCCACTTT. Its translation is CASTDGAETNSPLHF.

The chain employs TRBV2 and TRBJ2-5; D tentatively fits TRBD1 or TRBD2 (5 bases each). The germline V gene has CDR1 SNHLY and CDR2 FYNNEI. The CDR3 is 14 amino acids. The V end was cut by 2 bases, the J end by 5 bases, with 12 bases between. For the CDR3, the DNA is TGTGCCAGCAGTGAATCGGGGCTTAGGGAGACCCAGTACTTC. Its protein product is CASSESGLRETQYF.

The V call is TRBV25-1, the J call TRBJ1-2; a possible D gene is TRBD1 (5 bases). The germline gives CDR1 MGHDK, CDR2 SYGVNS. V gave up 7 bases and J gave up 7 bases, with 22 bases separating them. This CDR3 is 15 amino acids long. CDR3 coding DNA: TGTGCCAGCACCTTAAGAGGGGCAAGCCCCCTTGGCTACACCTTC. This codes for CASTLRGASPLGYTF.

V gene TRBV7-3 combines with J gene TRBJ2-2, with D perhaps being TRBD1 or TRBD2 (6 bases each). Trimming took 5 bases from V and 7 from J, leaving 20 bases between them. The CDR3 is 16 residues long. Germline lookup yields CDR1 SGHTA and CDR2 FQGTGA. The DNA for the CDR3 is TGTGCCAGCAGCCCAGGCCGGGGGCGAGCGGGCGGGGAGCTGTTTTTT. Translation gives CASSPGRGRAGGELFF. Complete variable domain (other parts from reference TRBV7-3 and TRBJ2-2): GAGVSQTPSNKVTEKGKYVELRCDPISGHTALYWYRQSLGQGPEFLIYFQGTGAADDSGLPNDRFFAVRPEGSVSTLKIQRTERGDSAVYLCASSPGRGRAGGELFFGEGSRLTVL.

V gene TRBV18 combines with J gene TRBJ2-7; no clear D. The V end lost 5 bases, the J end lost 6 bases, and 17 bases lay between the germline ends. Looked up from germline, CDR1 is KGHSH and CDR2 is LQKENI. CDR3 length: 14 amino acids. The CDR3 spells CASSETPATGEQYF. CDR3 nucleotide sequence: TGTGCCAGCTCAGAGACCCCGGCCACGGGCGAGCAGTACTTC.

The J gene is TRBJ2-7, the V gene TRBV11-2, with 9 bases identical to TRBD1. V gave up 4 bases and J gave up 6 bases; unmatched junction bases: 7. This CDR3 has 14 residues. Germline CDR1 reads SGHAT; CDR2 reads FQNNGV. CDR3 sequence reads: CASSSWTGVGEQYF. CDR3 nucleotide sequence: TGTGCCAGCAGCTCCTGGACAGGGGTAGGCGAGCAGTACTTC. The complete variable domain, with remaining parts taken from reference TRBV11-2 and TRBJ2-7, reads EAGVAQSPRYKIIEKRQSVAFWCNPISGHATLYWYQQILGQGPKLLIQFQNNGVVDDSQLPKDRFSAERLKGVDSTLKIQPAKLEDSAVYLCASSSWTGVGEQYFGPGTRLTVT.

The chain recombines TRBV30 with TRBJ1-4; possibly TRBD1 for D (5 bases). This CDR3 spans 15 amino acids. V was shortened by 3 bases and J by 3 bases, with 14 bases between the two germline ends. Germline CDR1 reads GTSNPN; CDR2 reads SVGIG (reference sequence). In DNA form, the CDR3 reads TGTGCCTGGAGGTCACCGGGACCACCTAATGAAAAACTGTTTTTT. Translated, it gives CAWRSPGPPNEKLFF.

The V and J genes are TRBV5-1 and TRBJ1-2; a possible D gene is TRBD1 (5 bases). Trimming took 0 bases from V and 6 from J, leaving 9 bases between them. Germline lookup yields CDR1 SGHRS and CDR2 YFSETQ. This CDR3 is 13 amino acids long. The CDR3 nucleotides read TGCGCCAGCAGCTTGGGGGACGGAAATGGCTACACCTTC. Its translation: CASSLGDGNGYTF.

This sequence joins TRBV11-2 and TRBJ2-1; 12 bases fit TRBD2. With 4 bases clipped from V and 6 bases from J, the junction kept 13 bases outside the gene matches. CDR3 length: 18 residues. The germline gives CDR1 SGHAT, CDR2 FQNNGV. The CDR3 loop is CASSSPPSGRAVGNEQFF. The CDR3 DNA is TGTGCCAGCAGCTCCCCCCCTAGCGGGAGGGCCGTAGGCAATGAGCAGTTCTTC. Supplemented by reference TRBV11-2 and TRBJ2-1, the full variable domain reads EAGVAQSPRYKIIEKRQSVAFWCNPISGHATLYWYQQILGQGPKLLIQFQNNGVVDDSQLPKDRFSAERLKGVDSTLKIQPAKLEDSAVYLCASSSPPSGRAVGNEQFFGPGTRLTVL.

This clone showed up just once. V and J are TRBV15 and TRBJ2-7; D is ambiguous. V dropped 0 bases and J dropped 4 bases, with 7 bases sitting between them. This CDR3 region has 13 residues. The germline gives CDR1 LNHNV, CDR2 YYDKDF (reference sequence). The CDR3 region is CATSRDWTYEQYF. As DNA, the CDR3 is TGTGCCACCAGCAGAGATTGGACGTACGAGCAGTACTTC.

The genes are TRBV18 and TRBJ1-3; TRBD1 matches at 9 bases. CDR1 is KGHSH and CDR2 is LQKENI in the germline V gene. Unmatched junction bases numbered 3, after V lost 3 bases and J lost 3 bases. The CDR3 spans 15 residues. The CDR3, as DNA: TGTGCCAGCTCACCCCGGGACAGGGATGGAAACACCATATATTTT. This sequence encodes CASSPRDRDGNTIYF.

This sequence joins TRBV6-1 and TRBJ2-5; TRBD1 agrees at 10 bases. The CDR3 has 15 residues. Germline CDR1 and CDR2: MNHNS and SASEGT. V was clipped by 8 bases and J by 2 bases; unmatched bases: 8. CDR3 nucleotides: TGTGCCAGCCGGGACAGGGGACTCGGGCAAGAGACCCAGTACTTC. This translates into CASRDRGLGQETQYF.

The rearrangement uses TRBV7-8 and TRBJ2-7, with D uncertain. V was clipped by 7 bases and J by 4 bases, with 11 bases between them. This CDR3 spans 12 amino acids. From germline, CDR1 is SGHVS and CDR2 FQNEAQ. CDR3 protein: CASTQGLYEQYF. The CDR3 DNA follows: TGTGCCAGCACCCAAGGGTTGTACGAGCAGTACTTC.

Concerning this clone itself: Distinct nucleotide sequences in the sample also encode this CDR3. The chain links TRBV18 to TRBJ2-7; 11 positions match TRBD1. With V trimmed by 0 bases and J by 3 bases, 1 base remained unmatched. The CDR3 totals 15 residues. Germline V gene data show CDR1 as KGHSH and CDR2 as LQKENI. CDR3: CASSPPGTGGYEQYF. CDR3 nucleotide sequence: TGTGCCAGCTCACCACCCGGGACAGGGGGCTACGAGCAGTACTTC.

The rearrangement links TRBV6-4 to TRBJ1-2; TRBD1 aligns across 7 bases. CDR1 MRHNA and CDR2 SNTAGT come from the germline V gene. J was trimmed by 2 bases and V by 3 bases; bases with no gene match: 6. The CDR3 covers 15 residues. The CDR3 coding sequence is TGTGCCAGCAGTGAACAGGGGTTCCCAAACTATGGCTACACCTTC. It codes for CASSEQGFPNYGYTF.

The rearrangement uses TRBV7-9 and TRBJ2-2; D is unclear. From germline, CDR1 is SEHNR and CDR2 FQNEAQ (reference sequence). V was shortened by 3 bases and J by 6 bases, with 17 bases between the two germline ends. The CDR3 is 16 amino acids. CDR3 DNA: TGTGCCAGCAGCTTCTACTCCCTGTCGTCCGCCGGGGAGCTGTTTTTT. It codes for CASSFYSLSSAGELFF.

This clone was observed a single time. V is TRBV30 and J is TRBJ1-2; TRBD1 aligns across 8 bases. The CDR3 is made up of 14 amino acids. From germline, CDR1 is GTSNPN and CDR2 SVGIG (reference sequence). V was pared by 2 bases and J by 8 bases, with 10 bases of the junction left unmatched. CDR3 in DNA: TGTGCCTGGAGTCCCCAGGACAGGGTTGGCGGCTACACCTTC. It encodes CAWSPQDRVGGYTF.

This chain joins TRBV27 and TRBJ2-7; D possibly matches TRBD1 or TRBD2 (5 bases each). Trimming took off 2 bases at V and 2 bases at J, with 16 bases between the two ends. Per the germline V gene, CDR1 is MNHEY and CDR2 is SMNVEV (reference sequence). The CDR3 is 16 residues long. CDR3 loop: CASSLEGRTVTYEQYF. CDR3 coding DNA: TGTGCCAGCAGTTTAGAGGGGCGGACGGTCACCTACGAGCAGTACTTC.